Listed below are T cell receptor beta chains from one sample, sequenced in a study of control samples from healthy donors and cancer patients. The repertoire was sequenced with immunoSEQ multiplex PCR; TCRdb's copy has only in-frame clones and lacks some. The table records 170,000 or so clones, around 87% of them present only once. Sequencing was performed on blood. Every receptor here comes from a woman aged 50 to 60 in good health. CDR3s include the opening cysteine and the closing phenylalanine or tryptophan. A D gene is named only where the DNA matches it firmly. The listing skips clone size in some rows; elsewhere it reads once, few, many or a size class.

d_gene,v_gene,j_gene,abundance,CDR3nt,CDR3aa
NA,TRBV11-2,TRBJ2-1,NA,TGTGCCAGCAGCCGATTTACGGGGCTTGAGCAGTTCTTC,CASSRFTGLEQFF
NA,TRBV7-6,TRBJ1-2,NA,TGTGCCAGCAGCTCCCATCCCCTTTCCCAAAAAGAGGGCTACACCTTC,CASSSHPLSQKEGYTF
NA,TRBV2,TRBJ2-1,NA,TGTGCCAGCAGTGCCGAACGGTTAACAGCCTACAATGAGCAGTTCTTC,CASSAERLTAYNEQFF
NA,TRBV18,TRBJ1-3,NA,TGTGCCAGCTCACCACCGGGCATGTCTGGAAACACCATATATTTT,CASSPPGMSGNTIYF
NA,TRBV15,TRBJ1-5,NA,TGTGCCACCAGCAGAGACCCCGGGAGCAATCAGCCCCAGCATTTT,CATSRDPGSNQPQHF
TRBD2,TRBV7-9,TRBJ2-1,few,TGTGCCAGCAGCTTAACTTCTAGCGGGGGGCCTTCCAATGAGCAGTTCTTC,CASSLTSSGGPSNEQFF
NA,TRBV5-6,TRBJ1-4,NA,TGTGCCAGCAGCTTGGGGAATGAAAAACTGTTTTTT,CASSLGNEKLFF
NA,TRBV18,TRBJ1-5,once,TGTGCCTCCCCAACCGAGGGACCAGGGCTTCTTTCTGGCAATCAGCCCCAGCATTTT,CASPTEGPGLLSGNQPQHF
NA,TRBV9,TRBJ2-1,NA,TGTGCCAGCAGCGTAGGGGAGAGCTCCTACAATGAGCAGTTCTTC,CASSVGESSYNEQFF
NA,TRBV5-4,TRBJ2-1,NA,TGTGCCAGCAGCTTGGACAGTACCTCCTACAATGAGCAGTTCTTC,CASSLDSTSYNEQFF
NA,TRBV7-3,TRBJ1-1,NA,TGTGCCAGCAGCTTAATGGAAACGGGCACTGAAGCTTTCTTT,CASSLMETGTEAFF
NA,TRBV9,TRBJ1-5,NA,TGTGCCAGCAGCGTCGACGGGAGTTGGAATCAGCCCCAGCATTTT,CASSVDGSWNQPQHF
NA,TRBV9,TRBJ2-7,NA,TGTGCCAGCAGCGTAGGTTCACAACTTAGCTCCTACGAGCAGTACTTC,CASSVGSQLSSYEQYF
NA,TRBV4-1,TRBJ2-7,NA,TGCGCCAGCAGCCAAGTTGGGTTAGGGGAGCAGTACTTC,CASSQVGLGEQYF
NA,TRBV27,TRBJ2-1,NA,TGTGCCAGCGCTGGGACACCTTACAATGAGCAGTTCTTC,CASAGTPYNEQFF
NA,TRBV21-1,TRBJ2-7,NA,TGTGCCAGCAGCAAAGAAAGACACGTCTACGAGCAGTACTTC,CASSKERHVYEQYF
NA,TRBV6-5,TRBJ1-3,NA,TGTGCCAGCTCTACACACAGTCGCTCTGGAAACACCATATATTTT,CASSTHSRSGNTIYF
NA,TRBV28,TRBJ2-1,NA,TGTGCCAGCAAACAGAGTTTCTCCTACAATGAGCAGTTCTTC,CASKQSFSYNEQFF
NA,TRBV7-2,TRBJ1-6,NA,TGTGCCAGCAGTCTCCCGAGCTCCTATAATTCACCCCTCCACTTT,CASSLPSSYNSPLHF
NA,TRBV7-6,TRBJ1-4,once,TGTGCCAGCAGCTTGGGGCTGCCTAATGAAAAACTGTTTTTT,CASSLGLPNEKLFF
NA,TRBV4-3,TRBJ1-5,NA,TGCGCCAGCAGCCAAGATTTTGGGGGTAGCAATCAGCCCCAGCATTTT,CASSQDFGGSNQPQHF
TRBD1,TRBV6-6,TRBJ1-2,NA,TGTGCCAGCAGTTACCGCGGGACAGGGAATGGCTACACCTTC,CASSYRGTGNGYTF
NA,TRBV28,TRBJ1-1,NA,TGTGCCAGCAGCATCTCCGGGGTGGGGGGAGCTTTCTTT,CASSISGVGGAFF
NA,TRBV18,TRBJ1-2,once,TGTGCCAGCTCACCGCTAGGGAAAGGCTACACCTTC,CASSPLGKGYTF
TRBD1,TRBV18,TRBJ1-5,NA,TGTGCCAGCTCACCCTCTGAGGACAGGTTGAGATGGGGCAATCAGCCCCAGCATTTT,CASSPSEDRLRWGNQPQHF
NA,TRBV28,TRBJ2-7,NA,TGTGCCAGCAGTTTGCCTAAACTCAACACCCAGTACTTC,CASSLPKLNTQYF
TRBD2,TRBV30,TRBJ2-1,NA,TGTGCCTGGAGCAGCGGGAGGGCCTCGTTTAGCTCCTACAATGAGCAGTTCTTC,CAWSSGRASFSSYNEQFF
TRBD1,TRBV28,TRBJ2-7,NA,TGTGCCAGTAACAGGGGGTCCCTCTCCTACGAGCAGTACTTC,CASNRGSLSYEQYF
NA,TRBV25-1,TRBJ2-3,NA,TGTGCCAGCAGTGAACCCACAGATACGCAGTATTTT,CASSEPTDTQYF
NA,TRBV9,TRBJ2-1,NA,TGTGCCAGCAGCGTTGACAAGAGCTCCTACAATGAGCAGTTCTTC,CASSVDKSSYNEQFF
NA,TRBV28,TRBJ2-7,few,TGTGCCAGCAGTTTTTTTAGGGGAACCTACGAGCAGTACTTC,CASSFFRGTYEQYF
NA,TRBV7-9,TRBJ1-2,NA,TGTGCCAGCAGCCCCCTAGCGGGGGGCAGCGGCTATGGCTACACCTTC,CASSPLAGGSGYGYTF
TRBD1,TRBV24-1,TRBJ1-5,NA,TGTGCCACCAGTGATCGGAGGTGCAGAGGGACAGCCTACTTAATAGGGGGGAGCAATCAGCCCCAGCATTTT,CATSDRRCRGTAYLIGGSNQPQHF
TRBD1,TRBV27,TRBJ1-6,NA,TGTGCCAGCAGCCTAGAGGGGGCTCCTTCACCCCTCCACTTT,CASSLEGAPSPLHF
TRBD1,TRBV3-1/TRBV3-2,TRBJ2-3,NA,TGTGCCAGCGGCCAAGATCGGGACAGGGGAACAGATACGCAGTATTTT,CASGQDRDRGTDTQYF
TRBD2,TRBV5-1,TRBJ2-5,NA,TGCGCCAGCAGCTTGGCCGCGGGGGGGCGCCCGGAGACCCAGTACTTC,CASSLAAGGRPETQYF
NA,TRBV7-2,TRBJ2-3,NA,TGTGCCAGCAGTCTCCAGGCAGATACGCAGTATTTT,CASSLQADTQYF
NA,TRBV28,TRBJ2-7,NA,TGTGCCAGCATTAGGGGGGGGAGCTCCTACGAGCAGTACTTC,CASIRGGSSYEQYF
TRBD2,TRBV19,TRBJ2-1,NA,TGTGCCAGTAGTATCGCGGGGGGGGCCTACAATGAGCAGTTCTTC,CASSIAGGAYNEQFF
NA,TRBV3-1/TRBV3-2,TRBJ1-2,NA,TGTGCCACCGGACAGAACTATGGCTACACCTTC,CATGQNYGYTF
NA,TRBV21-1,TRBJ1-5,NA,TGTGCCAGCAGCAAAACAGGGAAAACTCAGCCCCAGCATTTT,CASSKTGKTQPQHF
TRBD1,TRBV5-1,TRBJ2-7,NA,TGCGCCAGCAGCCCCGGGACAGGGCATTCCTACGAGCAGTACTTC,CASSPGTGHSYEQYF
NA,TRBV5-6,TRBJ1-2,NA,TGTGCCAGCAGCTTGGCCGGGGGCGAGGTTGGCTACACCTTC,CASSLAGGEVGYTF
TRBD1,TRBV5-6,TRBJ2-2,few,TGTGCCAGCAGGTCCGGGACAGGAAACACCGGGGAGCTGTTTTTT,CASRSGTGNTGELFF
NA,TRBV5-4,TRBJ2-3,few,TGTGCCAGCAGCTTGGGTCATGGGGGCAGCTCAGATACGCAGTATTTT,CASSLGHGGSSDTQYF
TRBD2,TRBV10-3,TRBJ2-3,NA,TGTGCCATCAGTGGGGGGACTAGCGGGAGCACAGATACGCAGTATTTT,CAISGGTSGSTDTQYF
NA,TRBV2,TRBJ1-2,NA,TGTGCCAGCACGGGACTCACTTATGGCTACACCTTC,CASTGLTYGYTF